This is a list of T cell receptor beta chains from one sample in a study of blood T cell repertoires in COVID-19. Repertoires were generated with immunoSEQ multiplex PCR, while TCRdb's copy carries only in-frame clones and drops some. This sample carries 250,000 to 300,000 clones, around nine tenths of them seen once, and the ten largest clones take 8.8%. Sequencing used PBMCs or T cells enriched from blood (not recorded which). The receptors come from a man aged 40-49 years who had recovered from COVID-19. Both conserved end residues are part of each CDR3. The D gene is left open where the match is weak. Some rows have no size entry. The others give once, few or many, or a class for an expanded clone.

>TRBD1|TRBJ1-2|-|TRBV28
TGTGCCACGACGCAGGGGGTATCGAATGGCTACACCTTC
CATTQGVSNGYTF
>-|TRBJ2-7|-|TRBV7-9
TGTGCCAGCAGCTTAGGGCGGGACTCCTACGAGCAGTACTTC
CASSLGRDSYEQYF
>TRBD1|TRBJ2-7|few|TRBV6-1
TGTGCCAGCAGTGAATCTGGACAGGGGACGTACGAGCAGTACTTC
CASSESGQGTYEQYF
>TRBD2|TRBJ2-1|-|TRBV5-6
TGTGCCAGCAGCCCGGGGACTAGCGGGCGCGATGAGCAGTTCTTC
CASSPGTSGRDEQFF
>-|TRBJ1-2|-|TRBV5-8
TGTGCCAGCAGCTTGATCTTCACGTCAGGCTCCCCCTTTTCCTATGGCTACACCTTC
CASSLIFTSGSPFSYGYTF
>TRBD2|TRBJ2-1|-|TRBV6-4
TGTGCCAGCAGCGTGGAGCGGGGGGGCGACAATGAGCAGTTCTTC
CASSVERGGDNEQFF
>-|TRBJ1-2|-|TRBV19
TGTGCCAGTAGTATGCAAGGTGGGCCGTTTGGCTACACCTTC
CASSMQGGPFGYTF
>TRBD2|TRBJ2-7|-|TRBV7-8
TGTGCCAGCAGCCGTCTGGCAGCGGGGGACTACGAGCAGTACTTC
CASSRLAAGDYEQYF
>-|TRBJ2-7|-|TRBV11-1
TGTGCCAGCAGCTTAGAGGTGGGGGGGCCTGGAGAGCAGTACTTC
CASSLEVGGPGEQYF
>TRBD2|TRBJ2-3|-|TRBV4-3
TGCGCCAGCAGCCAAGATTGGCGGCCGGGACTACCCAAGTCTACGCAGTATTTT
CASSQDWRPGLPKSTQYF
>-|TRBJ2-7|-|TRBV7-2
TGTGCCAGCAGCTTAAAGGTGTCGGGAGCAGCGGGTGTTTACGAGCAGTACTTC
CASSLKVSGAAGVYEQYF
>TRBD1|TRBJ1-2|-|TRBV6-5
TGTGCCAGCCTGCAGTCCGGGACAGGAGGTGGCTACACCTTC
CASLQSGTGGGYTF
>-|TRBJ2-4|-|TRBV18
TGTGCCAGCTCACCACCGAGGGTAGCCAAAAACATTCAGTACTTC
CASSPPRVAKNIQYF
>-|TRBJ1-6|-|TRBV6-8
TGTGCCAGCGGGGCGGTTTGGAATTCACCCCTCCACTTT
CASGAVWNSPLHF